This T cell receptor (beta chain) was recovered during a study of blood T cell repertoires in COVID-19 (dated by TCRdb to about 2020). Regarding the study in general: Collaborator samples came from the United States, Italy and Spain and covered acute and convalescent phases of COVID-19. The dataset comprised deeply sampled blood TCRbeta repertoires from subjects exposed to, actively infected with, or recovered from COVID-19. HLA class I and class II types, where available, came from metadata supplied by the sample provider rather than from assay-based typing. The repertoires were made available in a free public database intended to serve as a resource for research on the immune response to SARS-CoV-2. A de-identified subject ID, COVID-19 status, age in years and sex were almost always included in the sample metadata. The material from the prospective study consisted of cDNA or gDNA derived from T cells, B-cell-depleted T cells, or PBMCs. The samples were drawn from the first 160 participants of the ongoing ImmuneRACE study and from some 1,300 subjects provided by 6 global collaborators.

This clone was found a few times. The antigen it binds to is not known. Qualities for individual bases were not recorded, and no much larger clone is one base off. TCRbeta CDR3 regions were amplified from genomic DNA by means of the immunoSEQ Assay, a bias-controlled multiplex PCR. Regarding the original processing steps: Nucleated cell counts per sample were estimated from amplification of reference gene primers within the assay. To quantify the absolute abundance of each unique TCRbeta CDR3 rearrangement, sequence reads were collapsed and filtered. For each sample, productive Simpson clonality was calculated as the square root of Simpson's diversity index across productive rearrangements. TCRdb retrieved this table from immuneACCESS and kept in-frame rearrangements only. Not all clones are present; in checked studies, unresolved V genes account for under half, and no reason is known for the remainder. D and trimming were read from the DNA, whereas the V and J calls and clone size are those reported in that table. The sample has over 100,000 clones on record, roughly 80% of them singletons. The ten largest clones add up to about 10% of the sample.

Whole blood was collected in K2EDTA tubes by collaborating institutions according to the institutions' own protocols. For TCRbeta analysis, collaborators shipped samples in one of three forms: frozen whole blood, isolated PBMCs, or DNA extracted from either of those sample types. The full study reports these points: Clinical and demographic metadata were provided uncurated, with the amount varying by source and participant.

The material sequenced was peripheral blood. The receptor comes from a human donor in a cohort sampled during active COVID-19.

CDR3 loop: CASSSDSTGVGYTF. The sequenced DNA: TGCGCCAGCAGCTCGGATAGCACAGGGGTTGGCTACACCTTC. This sequence uses TRBV5-1 and TRBJ1-2, with 7 bases in between that match TRBD1. CDR1 and CDR2 (SGHRS, YFSETQ) derive from the germline V gene. The CDR3 goes from the cysteine to the phenylalanine over 14 residues. The kept DNA is CDR3 alone, 42 bases in frame from the first base. Relative to germline, V is missing 3 bases and J is missing 7 bases, with 9 bases of the junction outside any gene match.